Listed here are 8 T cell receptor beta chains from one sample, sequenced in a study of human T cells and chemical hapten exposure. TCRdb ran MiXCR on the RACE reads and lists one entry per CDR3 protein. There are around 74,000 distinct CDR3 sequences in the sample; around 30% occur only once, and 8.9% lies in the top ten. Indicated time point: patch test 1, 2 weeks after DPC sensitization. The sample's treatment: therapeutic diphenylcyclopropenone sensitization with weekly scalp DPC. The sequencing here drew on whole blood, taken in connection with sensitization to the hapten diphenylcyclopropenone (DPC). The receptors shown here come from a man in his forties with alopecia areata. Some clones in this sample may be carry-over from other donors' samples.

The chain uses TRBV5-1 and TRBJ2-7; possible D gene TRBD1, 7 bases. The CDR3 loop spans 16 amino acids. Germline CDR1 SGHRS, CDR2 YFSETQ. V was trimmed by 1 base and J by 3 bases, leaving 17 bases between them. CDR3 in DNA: TGCGCCAGCAGCTTGCTGGGCGGGACAGTATACTACGAGCAGTACTTC. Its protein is CASSLLGGTVYYEQYF.

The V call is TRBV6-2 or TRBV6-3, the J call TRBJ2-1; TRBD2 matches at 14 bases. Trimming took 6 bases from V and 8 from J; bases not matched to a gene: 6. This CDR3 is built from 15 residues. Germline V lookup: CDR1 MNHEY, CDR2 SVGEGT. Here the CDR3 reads CASRRLAGGFDEQFF. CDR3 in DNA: TGTGCCAGCAGAAGACTAGCGGGAGGGTTTGATGAGCAGTTCTTC.

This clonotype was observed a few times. CDR3 region: CASSLHSINQPQHF. The CDR3 bases are TGTGCCAGCAGCTTACACAGTATCAATCAGCCCCAGCATTTT. This rearrangement joins TRBV7-2 to TRBJ1-5, with D hard to call. The CDR3 sequence is 14 residues long. V dropped 2 bases and J dropped 3 bases, with 8 bases sitting between them. Germline CDR1 is SGHTA and CDR2 is FQGNSA.

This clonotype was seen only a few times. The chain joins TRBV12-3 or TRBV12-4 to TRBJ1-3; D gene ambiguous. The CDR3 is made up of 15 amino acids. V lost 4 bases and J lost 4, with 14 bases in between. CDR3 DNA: TGTGCCAGCAGTTCGCTCCGTGCGACGGGAAACACCATATATTTT. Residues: CASSSLRATGNTIYF.

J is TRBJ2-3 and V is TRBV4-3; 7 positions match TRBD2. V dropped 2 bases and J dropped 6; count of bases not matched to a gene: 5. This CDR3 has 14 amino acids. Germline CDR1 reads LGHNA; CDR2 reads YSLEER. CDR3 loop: CASSQRTSTDTQYF. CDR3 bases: TGCGCCAGCAGCCAACGGACTAGTACCGATACGCAGTATTTT.

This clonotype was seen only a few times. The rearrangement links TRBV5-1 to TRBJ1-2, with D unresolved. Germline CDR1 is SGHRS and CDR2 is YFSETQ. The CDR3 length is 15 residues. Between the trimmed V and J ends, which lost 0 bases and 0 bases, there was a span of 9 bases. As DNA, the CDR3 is TGCGCCAGCAGCTTGGAGGGCAGAGCTAACTATGGCTACACCTTC. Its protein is CASSLEGRANYGYTF. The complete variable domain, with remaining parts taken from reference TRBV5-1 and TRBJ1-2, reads KAGVTQTPRYLIKTRGQQVTLSCSPISGHRSVSWYQQTPGQGLQFLFEYFSETQRNKGNFPGRFSGRQFSNSRSEMNVSTLELGDSALYLCASSLEGRANYGYTFGSGTRLTVV.

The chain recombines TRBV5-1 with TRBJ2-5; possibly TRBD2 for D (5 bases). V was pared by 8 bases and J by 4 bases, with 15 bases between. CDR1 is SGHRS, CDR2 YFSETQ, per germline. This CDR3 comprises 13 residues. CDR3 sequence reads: CASGGSGTETQYF. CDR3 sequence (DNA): TGCGCCAGTGGAGGATCGGGAACAGAGACCCAGTACTTC.

The CDR3 loop is CASSRGAGEKLFF. The CDR3 bases are TGTGCCAGCTCCCGGGGTGCGGGCGAAAAACTGTTTTTT. The V call is TRBV7-9, the J call TRBJ1-4; D gene unclear. Germline CDR1 is SEHNR and CDR2 is FQNEAQ (reference sequence). Trimming removed 8 bases from V and 8 bases from J, with 15 bases in between. The CDR3 totals 13 residues.